This T cell receptor (beta chain) was sequenced during a study of blood T cell repertoires in COVID-19. The wider study: Specimens from acute and convalescent COVID-19 originated in the United States, Italy and Spain. The cDNA or gDNA used as material had been derived from T cells, B-cell-depleted T cells, or PBMCs.

In the original analysis: Amplification from reference gene primers served as the basis for estimated nucleated cell counts. This table comes from immunoSEQ multiplex PCR, and its TCRdb copy is limited to in-frame clones, with some not included. That table gives V, J and clone size, and the DNA gave D and trimming. The table records about 280,000 clones, approximately 86% of them present only once. While infection was still active, Seattle patients were enrolled and then followed longitudinally. The V gene's germline CDR1 is SGHRS and CDR2 YFSETQ. V was pared by 4 bases and J by 1 base, with 17 bases between. The CDR3 has 16 amino acids.

The chain uses TRBV5-1 and TRBJ1-1; a possible D gene is TRBD1 (5 bases). This TCR came from a woman aged 70 to 79 with COVID-19, enrolled during active disease. Material: peripheral blood. The CDR3 protein is CASSPLGRRGNTEAFF. Written as DNA, the CDR3 is TGCGCCAGCAGCCCGCTGGGCCGTAGGGGGAACACTGAAGCTTTCTTT.